These 8 T cell receptor beta chains were sequenced from one sample in a study of cytomegalovirus exposure and HLA in healthy donors. Researchers ran the PCR with 60 Vbeta and 13 Jbeta primers. Clones were sequenced by immunoSEQ multiplex PCR, and TCRdb holds only the in-frame ones, with some missing. The sample table includes around 53,000 clones. The sample consisted of PBMCs. The receptors originated from a woman aged 25 to 39 in good health and CMV-seropositive.

V gene TRBV6-6 combines with J gene TRBJ2-7, with 7 bases aligning to TRBD2. CDR3 size: 12 residues. Germline values: CDR1 MNHNY, CDR2 SVGAGI (reference sequence). Germline trimming cut 6 bases from V and 6 bases from J; bases unmatched to any gene: 5. The CDR3 DNA sequence: TGTGCCAGCAGCCGCCCGGGAGGCGAGCAGTACTTC. This encodes CASSRPGGEQYF.

The chain combines TRBV7-2 with TRBJ2-5, with a tentative D call TRBD1 (5 bases). Trimming cost V 1 base and J 2 bases, with 8 bases left between them. Germline loops: CDR1 SGHTA, CDR2 FQGNSA. The CDR3 consists of 14 residues. CDR3 nucleotide sequence: TGTGCCAGCAGCTTAGGGCCAGGGCAAGAGACCCAGTACTTC. Translated: CASSLGPGQETQYF.

The chain uses TRBV5-6 and TRBJ1-5; 7 positions agree with TRBD1. J lost 4 bases, V lost 1 base, and 5 bases had no gene match. This CDR3 contains 15 residues. Germline V lookup: CDR1 SGHDT, CDR2 YYEEEE. The CDR3 DNA follows: TGTGCCAGCAGCTTGTTGACAGGGACAAATCAGCCCCAGCATTTT. Translated: CASSLLTGTNQPQHF.

Concerning this clone itself: A read error may produce the germline difference seen at one junction end. The chain uses TRBV7-7 and TRBJ2-5; perhaps TRBD1 as D (5 bases). This CDR3 comprises 15 residues. Germline CDR1 reads SSHAT; CDR2 reads FNYEAQ (reference sequence). The CDR3 nucleotides are TGTGCTAGCAGCCGTATTGGACACTTCCAAGAGACCCAGTACTTC. Translated, it gives CASSRIGHFQETQYF.

The chain recombines TRBV19 with TRBJ1-5; 7 nucleotides line up with TRBD1. V dropped 3 bases and J dropped 2; count of bases not matched to a gene: 1. CDR1 is LNHDA and CDR2 is SQIVND in the germline V gene (reference sequence). CDR3 length: 14 residues. CDR3 amino acids: CASSITGGNQPQHF. The DNA of the CDR3 is TGTGCCAGTAGTATCACAGGGGGCAATCAGCCCCAGCATTTT.

The CDR3 bases are TGTGCCAGCAGCTTTGAACAGCATGGCTACACCTTC. It encodes CASSFEQHGYTF. The V call is TRBV11-2, the J call TRBJ1-2; D unclear. V was pared by 3 bases and J by 6 bases, with 8 bases between. Per germline, CDR1 SGHAT and CDR2 FQNNGV. The length of the CDR3 is 12 residues.

This rearrangement joins TRBV5-1 to TRBJ2-7, with 10 nucleotides matching TRBD1. Losses at the gene ends were 7 bases for V and 5 bases for J; bases not matched to a gene: 9. Germline V lookup: CDR1 SGHRS, CDR2 YFSETQ. This CDR3 contains 14 residues. The CDR3 DNA reads TGCGCCAGCGGGCCCGGGACAGGGGTCCACGAGCAGTACTTC. This translates into CASGPGTGVHEQYF. Drawing the rest from reference TRBV5-1 and TRBJ2-7, the complete variable domain is KAGVTQTPRYLIKTRGQQVTLSCSPISGHRSVSWYQQTPGQGLQFLFEYFSETQRNKGNFPGRFSGRQFSNSRSEMNVSTLELGDSALYLCASGPGTGVHEQYFGPGTRLTVT.

The chain carries TRBV6-1 and TRBJ2-5; D call uncertain. In germline, CDR1 is MNHNS, CDR2 SASEGT. The V end lost 2 bases, the J end lost 5 bases, and 21 bases lay between the germline ends. The length of the CDR3 is 17 residues. The CDR3 here is CASSEMAQTLELETQYF. The CDR3 DNA reads TGTGCCAGCAGTGAAATGGCACAGACCCTCGAACTGGAGACCCAGTACTTC.